This T cell receptor beta chain was retrieved from a study of T cells after yellow fever vaccination. Whole-study context: Low-cell-number fractions were prepared with SMART-Seq v4 Ultra Low Input. General study results and limits: Sorted repertoires could include abundant contaminating clonotypes from bulk cells. Once the booster was given, most primary-vaccination clones reappeared, at around 95% for CD4 and roughly 91% for CD8.

Many counts were recorded for this clonotype. Antigen unknown. The germline V gene has CDR1 ENHRY and CDR2 SYGVKD. The CDR3 length is 15 residues. V lost 0 bases and J lost 7, with 10 bases in between. TCRdb re-derived calls from the 5' RACE reads in MiXCR, one entry per CDR3 protein. Of about 260,000 distinct CDR3 sequences listed, around 5.3% were seen once; the top ten hold approximately 3.5%. The chain joins TRBV10-3 to TRBJ1-6; D gene ambiguous. The TCR was taken from a man aged 18 to 30 who received the YFV17D yellow fever vaccine. Material: CD4+ T cells sorted from PBMCs, obtained on the day of the yellow fever booster vaccination. As DNA, the CDR3 is TGTGCCATCAGTGAGTCCGGGCCTCCGAATTCACCCCTCCACTTT. Its protein product is CAISESGPPNSPLHF.